These 21 T cell receptor beta chains originate from one sample sequenced in a study of blood T cell repertoires in COVID-19. TCRdb keeps only in-frame clones here, not all; method: immunoSEQ multiplex PCR. The top ten clones hold more than 15% of a sample with around 67,000 clones, 87% of them seen once. Specimen: peripheral blood. Receptor source: a woman older than 75 with acute or convalescent COVID-19.

The chain is built from TRBV4-2 and TRBJ1-1; 7 nucleotides match TRBD1. The V gene's germline CDR1 is LGHNA and CDR2 YNFKEQ. Trimming cost V 4 bases and J 4 bases; bases outside gene matches: 15. This CDR3 is built from 17 residues. This CDR3 reads CASSRPGGPTATTEAFF. Written as DNA, the CDR3 is TGTGCCAGCAGCCGACCAGGGGGGCCGACGGCCACCACTGAAGCTTTCTTT.

This clone showed up just a few times. This chain connects TRBV3-1 (or the pseudogene TRBV3-2) to TRBJ1-1; maybe TRBD1 (6 bases). Deletions cut 5 bases from V and 5 bases from J, with 9 bases between. The germline gives CDR1 LGHDT, CDR2 YNNKEL (reference sequence). The CDR3 length is 12 residues. The CDR3 coding sequence is TGTGCCAGCAGCACCAGGGGAACTGAAGCTTTCTTT. Protein product: CASSTRGTEAFF.

V gene TRBV28 combines with J gene TRBJ1-4; 8 bases align to TRBD1. The germline gives CDR1 MDHEN, CDR2 SYDVKM. The trim removed 4 bases at V and 8 bases at J, leaving 9 bases unmatched. The CDR3 loop spans 15 amino acids. For the CDR3, the DNA is TGTGCCAGCAGTTCCCAGGGGGCGATAAGGGAAAAACTGTTTTTT. Residues: CASSSQGAIREKLFF.

The rearrangement joins TRBV5-8 to TRBJ1-5; D uncertain. V lost 2 bases and J lost 1, with 13 bases in between. The CDR3 extends over 16 amino acids. Germline CDR1 SGHTS, CDR2 YDEGEE. The CDR3 nucleotides read TGTGCCAGCAGCTTCAGGAGGACCGTGAGCAATCAGCCCCAGCATTTT. This codes for CASSFRRTVSNQPQHF. Filled out from reference TRBV5-8 and TRBJ1-5, the complete variable domain reads EAGVTQSPTHLIKTRGQQATLRCSPISGHTSVYWYQQALGLGLQFLLWYDEGEERNRGNFPPRFSGRQFPNYSSELNVNALELEDSALYLCASSFRRTVSNQPQHFGDGTRLSIL.

V and J are TRBV10-3 and TRBJ1-2, with D perhaps TRBD1 (6 bases). CDR3 length: 14 residues. Germline CDR1 and CDR2: ENHRY and SYGVKD. The V gene lost 6 bases and the J gene lost 4 bases, with 15 bases spanning the gap. CDR3 nucleotides: TGTGCCATCAGCGAACCGGACAGAGGCTATGGCTACACCTTC. This encodes CAISEPDRGYGYTF.

The chain employs TRBV27 and TRBJ1-1, with D hard to call. The ends were cut back, 5 bases at V and 11 bases at J, with 15 bases in the middle. The CDR3 runs 12 residues. Germline loops: CDR1 MNHEY, CDR2 SMNVEV (reference sequence). The CDR3 protein is CASSLGRGEAFF. CDR3 in DNA: TGTGCCAGCAGTCTCGGACGGGGTGAGGCTTTCTTT.

The chain couples TRBV4-1 to TRBJ1-2; tentative D call: TRBD1 (6 bases). Trimming left V 0 bases short and J 8 bases short, with 16 bases between. Germline CDR1 MGHRA, CDR2 YSYEKL. The CDR3 extends over 15 amino acids. CDR3 amino acids: CASSQEPFRGRGYTF. The CDR3 DNA reads TGCGCCAGCAGCCAAGAGCCTTTCAGGGGTCGGGGCTACACCTTC.

The gene calls are TRBV5-6 and TRBJ1-2, with 7 bases identical to TRBD1. This CDR3 is 16 amino acids long. With V trimmed by 6 bases and J by 0 bases, 11 bases remained unmatched. Per germline, CDR1 SGHDT and CDR2 YYEEEE. In nucleotides, the CDR3 is TGTGCCAGCAACACACAGGGGTGGGGAGCTAACTATGGCTACACCTTC. This gives the protein CASNTQGWGANYGYTF.

This clone was seen just once. The gene calls are TRBV7-6 and TRBJ2-2; a weak D match, TRBD2 (7 bases). V was clipped by 2 bases and J by 7 bases, with 14 bases between them. The CDR3 consists of 15 residues. The germline V gene has CDR1 SGHVS and CDR2 FNYEAQ. The CDR3 loop is CASSLRGGSNGELFF. DNA of the CDR3: TGTGCCAGCAGCTTAAGGGGGGGCTCGAACGGGGAGCTGTTTTTT. The entire variable domain, with the rest obtained from reference TRBV7-6 and TRBJ2-2, is as follows: GAGVSQSPRYKVTKRGQDVALRCDPISGHVSLYWYRQALGQGPEFLTYFNYEAQQDKSGLPNDRFSAERPEGSISTLTIQRTEQRDSAMYRCASSLRGGSNGELFFGEGSRLTVL.

J is TRBJ2-7 and V is TRBV11-2; D is possibly TRBD2 (7 bases). Trimming took off 6 bases at V and 3 bases at J, with 21 bases between the two ends. This CDR3 contains 16 residues. Germline V gene lookup returns CDR1 SGHAT and CDR2 FQNNGV. CDR3 sequence: CASSSRGGGSLYEQYF. DNA for the CDR3: TGTGCCAGCAGTTCGAGGGGGGGCGGGAGTCTCTACGAGCAGTACTTC.

This clone was detected only a few times. The CDR3 loop reads CASTTEQQNSLFF. The CDR3 DNA follows: TGTGCCAGCACCACGGAGCAACAAAATTCACTGTTTTTT. The V and J genes are TRBV28 and TRBJ1-4; D unresolved. The germline CDR1 and CDR2 sequences are MDHEN and SYDVKM. This CDR3 comprises 13 residues. V lost 7 bases and J lost 13, with 19 bases in between.

The V gene is TRBV7-9, the J gene TRBJ1-1; D call uncertain. V gave up 5 bases and J gave up 11 bases, with 18 bases separating them. Germline loops: CDR1 SEHNR, CDR2 FQNEAQ (reference sequence). There are 13 residues in the CDR3. In nucleotides, the CDR3 is TGTGCCAGCAGCACCACTCGGGGTACCGGGGCTTTCTTT. Amino acids: CASSTTRGTGAFF.

The CDR3 bases are TGTGCCAGCAGCTTAGTAAATAGGGGTCAGCCCCAGCATTTT. It yields the protein CASSLVNRGQPQHF. The rearrangement links TRBV7-2 to TRBJ1-5, with a tentative D call TRBD1 (5 bases). V was cut by 1 base and J by 6 bases, with 10 bases left in between. This CDR3 contains 14 residues. Germline V CDR1 and CDR2: SGHTA, FQGNSA.

This chain links TRBV24-1 with TRBJ2-1; 9 bases line up with TRBD2. Germline V gene lookup returns CDR1 KGHDR and CDR2 SFDVKD. The V segment lost 4 bases and the J segment 10 bases; nucleotides outside the gene matches: 13. This CDR3 spans 16 amino acids. CDR3 DNA: TGTGCCACCAGTGACCTCCGGGGAGCGGGGGGTATAGAGCAGTTCTTC. This sequence encodes CATSDLRGAGGIEQFF.

By its share, this clone is medium-sized (0.01 to 0.1%). V and J are TRBV7-9 and TRBJ1-1; 7 bases line up with TRBD1. The V segment lost 5 bases and the J segment 4 bases; nucleotides outside the gene matches: 7. The CDR3 runs 14 residues. CDR1 and CDR2 (germline): SEHNR, FQNEAQ (reference sequence). This chain's CDR3 is CASSTNSGGTEAFF. The CDR3 bases are TGTGCCAGCAGCACGAACTCAGGGGGCACTGAAGCTTTCTTT.

The V gene is TRBV28, the J gene TRBJ1-5; TRBD1 is a possible D gene (6 bases). This CDR3 is 16 amino acids long. V was clipped by 5 bases and J by 6 bases, with 20 bases between them. CDR1 MDHEN and CDR2 SYDVKM come from the germline V gene. The CDR3 bases are TGTGCCAGCAGTCCCGTTATGTCCCCAGGGGTTCAGCCCCAGCATTTT. It specifies CASSPVMSPGVQPQHF.

The chain combines TRBV5-1 with TRBJ1-4, with TRBD1 as a possible D gene (5 bases). Trimming took 0 bases from V and 7 from J, leaving 10 bases between them. CDR3 length: 14 residues. CDR1 and CDR2 (germline): SGHRS, YFSETQ. The CDR3 here is CASSLVQGGEKLFF. CDR3 in DNA: TGCGCCAGCAGCTTGGTGCAGGGTGGTGAAAAACTGTTTTTT. Drawing the rest from reference TRBV5-1 and TRBJ1-4, the complete variable domain is KAGVTQTPRYLIKTRGQQVTLSCSPISGHRSVSWYQQTPGQGLQFLFEYFSETQRNKGNFPGRFSGRQFSNSRSEMNVSTLELGDSALYLCASSLVQGGEKLFFGSGTQLSVL.

This clone has a handful of counts. CDR3 region: CASSLTSGRYDTQYF. As DNA, the CDR3 is TGCGCCAGCAGCTTGACTAGCGGGAGGTATGATACGCAGTATTTT. The chain couples TRBV5-1 to TRBJ2-3, with 12 bases matching TRBD2. This CDR3 comprises 15 residues. V was clipped by 1 base and J by 6 bases; unmatched bases: 3. Germline lookup yields CDR1 SGHRS and CDR2 YFSETQ. Variable domain in full (rest from reference TRBV5-1 and TRBJ2-3): KAGVTQTPRYLIKTRGQQVTLSCSPISGHRSVSWYQQTPGQGLQFLFEYFSETQRNKGNFPGRFSGRQFSNSRSEMNVSTLELGDSALYLCASSLTSGRYDTQYFGPGTRLTVL.

The rearrangement uses TRBV19 and TRBJ1-1, with D perhaps matching TRBD1 (6 bases). Trimming shortened V by 7 bases and J by 8 bases, and 20 bases separated the two germline ends. The CDR3 contains 14 residues. The V gene's germline CDR1 is LNHDA and CDR2 SQIVND (reference sequence). DNA for the CDR3: TGTGCCAGTATTGTTAAAGGGGGTTTTGCCGAAGCTTTCTTT. Protein product: CASIVKGGFAEAFF.

The chain recombines TRBV28 with TRBJ2-7; 10 bases agree with TRBD1. V lost 2 bases and J lost 6; bases outside the gene matches: 7. The CDR3 runs 15 residues. CDR1 and CDR2 from the germline V gene are MDHEN and SYDVKM. The CDR3 sequence is CASSLRDRGRGEQYF. The CDR3 nucleotides read TGTGCCAGCAGTTTAAGGGACAGGGGAAGGGGCGAGCAGTACTTC.

This clone was counted a single time. The DNA for the CDR3 is TGTGCCAGCAGCCCCGTAGGACAGGCGGTGGGTGGCTACACCTTC. This gives the protein CASSPVGQAVGGYTF. This chain connects TRBV6-5 to TRBJ1-2, with 7 bases identical to TRBD1. The CDR3 extends over 15 amino acids. Germline loops: CDR1 MNHEY, CDR2 SVGAGI. The junction had 14 bases not matched to a gene; V was cut back by 6 bases and J by 7 bases.